This TCR beta chain was identified in a study of molecular identifiers for immune sequencing clone quantification. This clonotype has ten or more counts. CDR1 GTSNPN and CDR2 SVGIG come from the germline V gene (reference sequence). V lost 5 bases, J lost 3 bases, and 16 bases lay in between. The CDR3 length is 14 residues. Sorting defined naive CD8 T cells as CD8+CD4-CCR7+CD45RA+. The authors built bulk TCR libraries by previously described methods with listed TCR primers. Via MiXCR, TCRdb re-called the PCR reads, giving one row per CDR3 protein. The sample lists just under 650,000 distinct CDR3 sequences, about 20% seen once, with roughly 0.9% in the top ten.

This receptor was taken from a human donor in good health. Some libraries in this study had Jurkat cell RNA spiked in. The sequenced sample consisted of naive CD8+ T cells from blood, with Jurkat cell RNA spiked in. Subset denoted: FACS-sorted CD8+CD4-CCR7+CD45RA+ naive T cells. The chain links TRBV30 to TRBJ2-5, with D uncertain. CDR3 coding DNA: TGTGCCTGGGTCCGAACTGGGCTAGAAGAGACCCAGTACTTC. Its translation is CAWVRTGLEETQYF.